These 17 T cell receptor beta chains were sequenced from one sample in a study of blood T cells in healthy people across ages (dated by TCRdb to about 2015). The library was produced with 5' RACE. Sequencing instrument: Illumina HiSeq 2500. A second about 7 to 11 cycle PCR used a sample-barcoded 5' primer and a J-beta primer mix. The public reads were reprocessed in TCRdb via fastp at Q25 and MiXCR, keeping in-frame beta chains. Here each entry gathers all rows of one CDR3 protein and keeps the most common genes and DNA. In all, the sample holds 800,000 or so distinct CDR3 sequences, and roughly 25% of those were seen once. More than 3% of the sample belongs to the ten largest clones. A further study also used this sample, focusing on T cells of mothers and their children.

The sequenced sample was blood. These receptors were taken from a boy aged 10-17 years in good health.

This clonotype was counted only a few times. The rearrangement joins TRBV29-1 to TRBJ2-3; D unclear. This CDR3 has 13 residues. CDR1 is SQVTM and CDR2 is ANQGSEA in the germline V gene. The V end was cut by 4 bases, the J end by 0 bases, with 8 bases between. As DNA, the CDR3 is TGCAGCGTTGGCGAAACTAGCACAGATACGCAGTATTTT. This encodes CSVGETSTDTQYF.

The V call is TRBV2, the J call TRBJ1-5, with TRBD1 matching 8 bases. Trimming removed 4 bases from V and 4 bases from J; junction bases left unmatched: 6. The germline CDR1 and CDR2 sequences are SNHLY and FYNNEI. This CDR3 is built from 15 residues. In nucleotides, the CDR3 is TGTGCCAGCAGTGGGGACAGGATCAGTAATCAGCCCCAGCATTTT. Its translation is CASSGDRISNQPQHF. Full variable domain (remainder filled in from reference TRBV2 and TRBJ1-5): EPEVTQTPSHQVTQMGQEVILRCVPISNHLYFYWYRQILGQKVEFLVSFYNNEISEKSEIFDDQFSVERPDGSNFTLKIRSTKLEDSAMYFCASSGDRISNQPQHFGDGTRLSIL.

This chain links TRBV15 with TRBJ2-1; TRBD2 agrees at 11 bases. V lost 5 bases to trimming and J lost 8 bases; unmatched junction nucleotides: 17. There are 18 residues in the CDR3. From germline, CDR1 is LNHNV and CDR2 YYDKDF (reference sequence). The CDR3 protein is CATSGKFLSGRALDEQFF. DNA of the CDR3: TGTGCCACCAGCGGGAAATTCCTTAGCGGGAGGGCCCTCGATGAGCAGTTCTTC.

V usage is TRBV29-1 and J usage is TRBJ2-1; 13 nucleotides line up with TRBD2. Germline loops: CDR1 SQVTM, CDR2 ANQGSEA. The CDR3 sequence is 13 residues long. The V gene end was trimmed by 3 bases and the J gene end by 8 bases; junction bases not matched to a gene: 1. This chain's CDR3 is CSVEGLAGHEQFF. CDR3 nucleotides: TGCAGCGTTGAGGGACTAGCGGGGCATGAGCAGTTCTTC.

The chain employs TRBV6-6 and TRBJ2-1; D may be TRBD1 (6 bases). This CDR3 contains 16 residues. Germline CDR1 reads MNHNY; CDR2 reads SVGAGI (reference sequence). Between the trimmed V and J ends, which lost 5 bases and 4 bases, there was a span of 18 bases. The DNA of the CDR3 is TGTGCCAGCAGTCTCGGCGGTGGGGGCCTTTACAATGAGCAGTTCTTC. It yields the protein CASSLGGGGLYNEQFF.

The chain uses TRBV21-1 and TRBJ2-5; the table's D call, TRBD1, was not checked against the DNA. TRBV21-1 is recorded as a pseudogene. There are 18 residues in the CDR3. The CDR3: CASSKSPKTPATQETQYF. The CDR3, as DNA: TGTGCCAGCAGCAAGTCCCCAAAGACACCGGCAACCCAAGAGACCCAGTACTTC.

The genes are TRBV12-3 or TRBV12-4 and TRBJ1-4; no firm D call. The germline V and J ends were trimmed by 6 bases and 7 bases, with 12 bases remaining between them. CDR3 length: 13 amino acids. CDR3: CASRSRGPEKLFF. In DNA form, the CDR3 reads TGTGCCAGCAGGTCACGTGGACCTGAAAAACTGTTTTTT.

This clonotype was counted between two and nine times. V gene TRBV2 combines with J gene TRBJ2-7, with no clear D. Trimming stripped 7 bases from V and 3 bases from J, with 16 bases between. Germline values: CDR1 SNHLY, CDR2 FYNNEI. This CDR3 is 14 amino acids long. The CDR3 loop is CASMPDGSGYEQYF. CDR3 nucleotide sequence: TGTGCCAGCATGCCGGACGGGTCGGGCTACGAGCAGTACTTC.

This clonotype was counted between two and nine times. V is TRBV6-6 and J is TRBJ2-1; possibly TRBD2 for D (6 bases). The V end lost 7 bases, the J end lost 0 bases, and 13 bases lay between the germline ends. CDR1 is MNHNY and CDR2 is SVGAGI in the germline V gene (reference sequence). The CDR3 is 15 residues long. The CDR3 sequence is CASIGGVSSYNEQFF. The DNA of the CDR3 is TGTGCCAGCATCGGCGGGGTGAGCTCCTACAATGAGCAGTTCTTC.

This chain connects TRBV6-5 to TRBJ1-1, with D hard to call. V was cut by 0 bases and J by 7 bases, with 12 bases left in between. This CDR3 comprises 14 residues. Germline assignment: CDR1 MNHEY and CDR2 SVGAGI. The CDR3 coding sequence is TGTGCCAGCAGTTACTCGAGGGCAGCTTATGAAGCTTTCTTT. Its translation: CASSYSRAAYEAFF.

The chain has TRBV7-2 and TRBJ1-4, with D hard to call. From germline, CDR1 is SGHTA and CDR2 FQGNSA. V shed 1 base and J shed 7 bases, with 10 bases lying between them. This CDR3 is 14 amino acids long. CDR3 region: CASSLVRGTEKLFF. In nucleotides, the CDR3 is TGTGCCAGCAGCTTAGTCCGGGGTACTGAAAAACTGTTTTTT.

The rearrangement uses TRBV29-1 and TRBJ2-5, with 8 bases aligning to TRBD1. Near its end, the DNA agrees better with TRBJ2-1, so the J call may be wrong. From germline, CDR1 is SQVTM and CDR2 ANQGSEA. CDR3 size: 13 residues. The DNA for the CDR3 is TGCAGCGTCGAGGGAACAGGGGGTATTGAGCAGTTCTTC. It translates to CSVEGTGGIEQFF.

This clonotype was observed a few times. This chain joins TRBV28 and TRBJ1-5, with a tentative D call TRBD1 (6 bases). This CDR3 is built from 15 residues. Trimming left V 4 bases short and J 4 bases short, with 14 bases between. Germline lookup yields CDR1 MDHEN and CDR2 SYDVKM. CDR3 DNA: TGTGCCAGCAGTTCTTGGACAGTTTTTAATCAGCCCCAGCATTTT. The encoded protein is CASSSWTVFNQPQHF.

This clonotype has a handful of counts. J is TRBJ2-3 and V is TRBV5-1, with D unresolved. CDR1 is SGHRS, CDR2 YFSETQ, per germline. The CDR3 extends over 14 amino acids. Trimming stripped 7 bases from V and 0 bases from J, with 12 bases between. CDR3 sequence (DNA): TGCGCCAGCCGACCGATGGCCAGCACAGATACGCAGTATTTT. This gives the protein CASRPMASTDTQYF.

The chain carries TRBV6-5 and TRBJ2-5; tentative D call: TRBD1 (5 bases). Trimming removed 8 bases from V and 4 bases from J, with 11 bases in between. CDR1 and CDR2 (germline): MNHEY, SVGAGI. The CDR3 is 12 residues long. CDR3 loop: CASQGTGETQYF. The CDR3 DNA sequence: TGTGCCAGCCAGGGAACTGGAGAGACCCAGTACTTC.

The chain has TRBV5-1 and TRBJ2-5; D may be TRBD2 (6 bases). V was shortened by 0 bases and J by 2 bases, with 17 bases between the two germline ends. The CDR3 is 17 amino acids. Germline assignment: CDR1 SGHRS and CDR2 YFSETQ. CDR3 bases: TGCGCCAGCAGCTTGGGTCCCACCGCGGGGAGACAAGAGACCCAGTACTTC. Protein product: CASSLGPTAGRQETQYF.

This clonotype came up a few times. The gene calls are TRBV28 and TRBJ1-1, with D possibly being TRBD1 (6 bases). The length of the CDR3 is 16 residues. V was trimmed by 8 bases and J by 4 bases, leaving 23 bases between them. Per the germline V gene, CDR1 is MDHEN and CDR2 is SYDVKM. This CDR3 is CASLTFGGREGTEAFF. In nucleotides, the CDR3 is TGTGCCAGCCTAACATTCGGGGGGCGAGAGGGCACTGAAGCTTTCTTT. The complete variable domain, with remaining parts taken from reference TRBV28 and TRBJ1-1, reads DVKVTQSSRYLVKRTGEKVFLECVQDMDHENMFWYRQDPGLGLRLIYFSYDVKMKEKGDIPEGYSVSREKKERFSLILESASTNQTSMYLCASLTFGGREGTEAFFGQGTRLTVV.